This TCR beta chain was recovered during a study of blood T cell repertoires in COVID-19 (dated by TCRdb to 2018 to 2021). For context, the study as a whole: Samples covering the acute and convalescent phases of COVID-19 were provided by collaborators in the United States, Italy and Spain. The material from the prospective study consisted of cDNA or gDNA derived from T cells, B-cell-depleted T cells, or PBMCs. Subjects who had been exposed to COVID-19, were actively infected with it, or had recovered from it provided the deeply sampled blood TCRbeta repertoires that made up the dataset. A freely available public database, intended as a resource for researchers studying the immune response to SARS-CoV-2, is where the repertoires were released. Samples were obtained from the ongoing ImmuneRACE study (first 160 participants) and from 1,254 subjects provided by 6 global collaborators. Sample metadata almost always included a de-identified subject ID, COVID-19 status, age in years and sex. Where available, HLA class I and class II types were taken from metadata supplied by the sample provider and were not determined by assay-based typing.

What the study reported, not specific to this receptor: Clinical and demographic metadata were provided uncurated, with the amount varying by source and participant.

The immunoSEQ Assay, a bias-controlled multiplex PCR, was used to amplify TCRbeta CDR3 regions from genomic DNA. In the source study's methods: The number of nucleated cells in each sample was estimated from the amplification of reference gene primers within the assay. To quantify the absolute abundance of each unique TCRbeta CDR3 rearrangement, sequence reads were collapsed and filtered. For each sample, productive Simpson clonality was calculated as the square root of Simpson's diversity index across productive rearrangements. Held by TCRdb, this immuneACCESS table contains in-frame sequences only and omits some clones. Under half of the omission traces to an unresolved V gene where checked; the cause of the rest is unknown. V, J and clone size are taken as reported in that table, and D and trimming were inferred from the DNA itself. The sample contains 90,000 to 130,000 clones, 70% to 90% of them found a single time. The ten largest account for more than 4% of the sample.

The collaborating institutions used their own protocols to collect whole blood in K2EDTA tubes. For TCRbeta analysis, collaborators shipped samples in one of three forms: frozen whole blood, isolated PBMCs, or DNA extracted from either of those sample types. About this clone itself: The antigen it binds to is not known. The sample holds no much larger clone one base away, and base qualities are not on file.

The sequenced material came from peripheral blood. This receptor was identified in a human donor in a cohort sampled during active COVID-19.

CDR3 loop: CASSETGGSGANVLTF. The base sequence is TGCGCCAGCAGCGAAACAGGGGGCTCTGGGGCCAACGTCCTGACTTTC. The chain links TRBV5-1 with TRBJ2-6, and 8 junction bases match TRBD1. The CDR3, from cysteine to phenylalanine, totals 16 residues. Only CDR3 DNA remains: 48 bases, in frame from the first base. V lost 4 bases and J lost 0 bases, and the count of bases not matched to a germline gene is 3. The germline V gene sets CDR1 to SGHRS and CDR2 to YFSETQ.